The T cell receptor beta chain described here comes from a study of blood T cell repertoires in COVID-19 (dated by TCRdb to between 2020 and 2021). Describing the broader study: Collaborator samples came from the United States, Italy and Spain and covered acute and convalescent phases of COVID-19. Sample metadata almost always included a de-identified subject ID, COVID-19 status, age in years and sex. Deeply sampled blood TCRbeta repertoires from subjects exposed to, actively infected with, or recovered from COVID-19 were included in the dataset. The repertoires were released in a freely available public database intended as a resource for research on the immune response to SARS-CoV-2. The material from the prospective study consisted of cDNA or gDNA derived from T cells, B-cell-depleted T cells, or PBMCs. Where HLA class I and class II types were available, the types were taken from metadata supplied by the sample provider, not from assay-based typing. The samples were drawn from the first 160 participants of the ongoing ImmuneRACE study and from over a thousand subjects provided by 6 global collaborators.

Including cysteine and phenylalanine, the CDR3 has 15 amino acids. The CDR3 DNA has 45 bases and is translated from base 1. V has 3 bases trimmed and J has 2 bases trimmed; junction bases matching no gene number 7. Per the germline V gene, SGHRS is the CDR1 and YFSETQ is the CDR2. Participants in the prospective study were aged 18 to 89 years, lived in 20 to 25 United States geographic areas, and enrolled through a virtual design. To assign participants to cohorts, the prospective study relied on clinical history that participants themselves reported in a screening survey and a study questionnaire. In the prospective study, whole blood, serum and a nasopharyngeal or oropharyngeal swab were collected from each participant by mobile phlebotomists. Participants in the prospective study had the option to provide additional blood draws and questionnaires over an approximately 2-month period. Before DNA extraction, prospective study blood samples were shipped either frozen or at room temperature.

Points on this clone: No antigen is known for it. Base qualities were left out, and no much larger clone turns up one base away.

The immunoSEQ Assay, a bias-controlled multiplex PCR, was used to amplify TCRbeta CDR3 regions from genomic DNA. Per the original workflow: Nucleated cell counts per sample were estimated from amplification of reference gene primers within the assay. Sequence reads were collapsed and filtered to measure the absolute abundance of every unique TCRbeta CDR3 rearrangement. Productive Simpson clonality was computed per sample as the square root of Simpson's diversity index over productive rearrangements. TCRdb retrieved this table from immuneACCESS and kept in-frame rearrangements only. Not all clones are present; in checked studies, unresolved V genes account for under half, and no reason is known for the remainder. V, J and clone size were drawn from that table, and D and trimming were deduced from the DNA. In this sample the table shows around 450,000 clones, nearly 90% of which occur a single time. The ten largest clones capture approximately 2% of the sample.

Points the paper makes about the study in general: How much clinical and demographic metadata was included differed by source and by participant, and the metadata was provided uncurated.

This clonotype originated in a woman between 18 and 29 years old with acute COVID-19. The sample taken for sequencing was PBMCs or T cells enriched from blood (not recorded which). Recombination linked TRBV5-1 to TRBJ1-1; the junction holds 7 bases that match TRBD1. The CDR3 region: CASSYTGTANTEAFF. The DNA sequence is given as TGCGCCAGCAGCTACACGGGGACAGCCAACACTGAAGCTTTCTTT.